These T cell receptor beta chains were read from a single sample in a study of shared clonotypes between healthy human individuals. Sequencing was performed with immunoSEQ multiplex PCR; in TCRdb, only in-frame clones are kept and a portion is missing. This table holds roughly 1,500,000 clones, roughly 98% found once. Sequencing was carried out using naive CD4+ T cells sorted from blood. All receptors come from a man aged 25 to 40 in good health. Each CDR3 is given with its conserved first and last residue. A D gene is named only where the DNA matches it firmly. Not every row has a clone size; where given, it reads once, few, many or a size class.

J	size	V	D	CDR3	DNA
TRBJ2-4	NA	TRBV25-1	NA	CASSASGGGWGNIQYF	TGTGCCAGCAGCGCCTCTGGGGGCGGGTGGGGAAACATTCAGTACTTC
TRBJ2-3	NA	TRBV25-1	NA	CASSSSLTTDTQYF	TGTGCCAGCAGTAGCTCGCTCACCACAGATACGCAGTATTTT
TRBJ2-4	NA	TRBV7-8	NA	CASNEGGLAKNIQYF	TGTGCCAGCAACGAGGGGGGGCTAGCCAAAAACATTCAGTACTTC
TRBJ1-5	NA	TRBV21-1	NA	CASSKSRGGRVRPSNQPQHF	TGTGCCAGCAGCAAATCCCGAGGAGGCAGGGTGAGGCCTAGCAATCAGCCCCAGCATTTT
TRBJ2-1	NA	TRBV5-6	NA	CASSQDPNSYNEQFF	TGTGCCAGCAGTCAGGACCCAAACTCCTACAATGAGCAGTTCTTC
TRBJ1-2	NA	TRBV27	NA	CASSPDSNYGYTF	TGTGCCAGCAGTCCTGACAGCAACTATGGCTACACCTTC
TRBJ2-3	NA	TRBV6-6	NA	CASRYGMFGGTDTQYF	TGTGCCAGCAGATACGGGATGTTCGGCGGCACAGATACGCAGTATTTT
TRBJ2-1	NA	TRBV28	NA	CASSGGLRSYNEQFF	TGTGCGAGTAGTGGGGGACTTCGATCCTACAATGAGCAGTTCTTC
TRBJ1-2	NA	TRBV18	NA	CASSPSTTAFLYGYTF	TGTGCCAGCTCACCGTCGACGACTGCCTTTCTCTATGGCTACACCTTC
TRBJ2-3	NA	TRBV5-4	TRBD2	CASSLGGLAGADTQYF	TGTGCCAGCAGCTTGGGGGGTCTAGCGGGGGCAGATACGCAGTATTTT
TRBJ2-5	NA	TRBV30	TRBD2	CAWSPPYGTSGTQDF	TGTGCCTGGAGTCCACCATACGGGACTAGCGGGACCCAGGACTTC
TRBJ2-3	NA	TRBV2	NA	CASSAHLEGPDTQYF	TGTGCCAGCAGTGCACACCTGGAGGGCCCAGATACGCAGTATTTT
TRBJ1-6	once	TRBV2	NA	CASRIDQTFISPLHF	TGTGCCAGCCGCATAGATCAGACATTCATTTCACCCCTCCACTTT